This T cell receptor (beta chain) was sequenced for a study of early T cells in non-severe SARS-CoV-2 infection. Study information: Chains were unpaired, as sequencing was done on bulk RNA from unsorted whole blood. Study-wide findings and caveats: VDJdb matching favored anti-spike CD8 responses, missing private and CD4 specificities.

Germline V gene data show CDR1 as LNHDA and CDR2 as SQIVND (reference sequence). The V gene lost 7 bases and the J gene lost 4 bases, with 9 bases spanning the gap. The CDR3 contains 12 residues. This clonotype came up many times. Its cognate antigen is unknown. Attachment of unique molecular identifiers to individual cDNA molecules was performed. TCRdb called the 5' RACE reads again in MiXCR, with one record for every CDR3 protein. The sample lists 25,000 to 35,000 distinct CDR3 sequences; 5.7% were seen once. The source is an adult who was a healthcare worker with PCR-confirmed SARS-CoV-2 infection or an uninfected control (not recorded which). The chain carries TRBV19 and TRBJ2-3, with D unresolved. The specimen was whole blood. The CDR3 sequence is CASTGQADTQYF. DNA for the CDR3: TGTGCCAGTACCGGGCAGGCAGATACGCAGTATTTT.